These 21 T cell receptor beta chains share one sample of origin, sequenced in a study of post-analysis software for immune sequencing data. Findings and caveats of the study: In patients, TRBV5-6, TRBV5-1 and TRBV20-1 belonged to roughly five TRBV segments found more frequently than in controls.

Each TCR beta cDNA library carried unique molecular identifiers. A single record per CDR3 protein comes from TCRdb applying MiXCR to the PCR reads. The table shows around 710,000 distinct CDR3 sequences, with about half occurring only once. Their antigens are not known. The specimen was blood. The source is a girl aged 5-17 years with multiple sclerosis.

This clonotype has a count of ten or more. CDR3 sequence (DNA): TGTGCCATCAGCCCCGGGACGGACTACGAGCAGTACTTC. Encoded protein: CAISPGTDYEQYF. The gene calls are TRBV10-3 and TRBJ2-7, with D perhaps matching TRBD1 or TRBD2 (5 bases each). The V end lost 6 bases, the J end lost 3 bases, and 12 bases lay between the germline ends. The CDR3 length is 13 residues. Germline loops: CDR1 ENHRY, CDR2 SYGVKD.

This rearrangement joins TRBV29-1 to TRBJ2-7; TRBD1 or TRBD2 may be the D gene (5 bases each). CDR1 is SQVTM and CDR2 is ANQGSEA in the germline V gene. Trimming stripped 0 bases from V and 7 bases from J, with 16 bases between. This CDR3 has 14 residues. The CDR3 DNA reads TGCAGCGTTGAAGAGTCCGGCAGGTGGGGGGAGCAGTACTTC. Its translation: CSVEESGRWGEQYF.

V is TRBV6-1 and J is TRBJ2-1; D call uncertain. V lost 4 bases, J lost 2 bases, and 9 bases lay in between. In germline, CDR1 is MNHNS, CDR2 SASEGT. The CDR3 is 14 residues long. The CDR3 is CASSVDFAYNEQFF. In nucleotides, the CDR3 is TGTGCCAGCAGTGTAGACTTCGCCTACAATGAGCAGTTCTTC.

The V and J genes are TRBV5-5 and TRBJ2-4; the D gene is possibly TRBD2 (6 bases). Trimming left V 6 bases short and J 0 bases short, with 16 bases between. The germline V gene has CDR1 SGHKS and CDR2 YYEKEE (reference sequence). The CDR3 covers 16 residues. For the CDR3, the DNA is TGTGCCAGCACCGGGGGACTCTATGGAGCCAAAAACATTCAGTACTTC. Translation: CASTGGLYGAKNIQYF.

This clonotype was counted only a few times. The chain joins TRBV6-1 to TRBJ2-7, with D perhaps assigned TRBD1 or TRBD2 (7 bases each). V lost 0 bases and J lost 1, with 16 bases in between. The CDR3 has 17 amino acids. Germline CDR1 MNHNS, CDR2 SASEGT. The CDR3 sequence is CASSEALWQGGSYEQYF. CDR3 nucleotide sequence: TGTGCCAGCAGTGAAGCGCTCTGGCAGGGGGGGTCCTACGAGCAGTACTTC.

The chain uses TRBV3-1 and TRBJ2-1; no clear D. V lost 4 bases and J lost 7, with 11 bases in between. The CDR3 covers 13 residues. The germline CDR1 and CDR2 sequences are LGHDT and YNNKEL (reference sequence). The CDR3 loop is CASSRLGLNEQFF. Here the CDR3 DNA reads TGTGCCAGCAGCCGCCTAGGCCTAAATGAGCAGTTCTTC.

This clonotype was detected only a few times. The chain's CDR3 is CASSPDTNTEAFF. CDR3 DNA: TGTGCCAGCTCACCTGATACGAACACTGAAGCTTTCTTT. The V gene is TRBV18, the J gene TRBJ1-1, with D hard to call. The CDR3 is made up of 13 amino acids. V was clipped by 3 bases and J by 1 base, with 6 bases between them. Germline CDR1 reads KGHSH; CDR2 reads LQKENI.

In its sample, this clonotype was seen a few times. The chain has TRBV5-1 and TRBJ1-2; possibly TRBD1 for D (5 bases). CDR1 is SGHRS, CDR2 YFSETQ, per germline. The CDR3 consists of 15 residues. Trimming removed 1 base from V and 4 bases from J, with 14 bases in between. As DNA, the CDR3 is TGCGCCAGCAGCTTGAGGTCGGGGGAGAGCTATGGCTACACCTTC. It yields the protein CASSLRSGESYGYTF.

The V call is TRBV12-3 or TRBV12-4, the J call TRBJ2-1; 13 bases are shared with TRBD2. This CDR3 is 18 amino acids long. With 2 bases clipped from V and 1 base from J, the junction kept 5 bases outside the gene matches. This CDR3 reads CASSLMGLAGRSYNEQFF. The CDR3 region has the DNA TGTGCCAGCAGTTTAATGGGACTAGCGGGACGGTCCTACAATGAGCAGTTCTTC.

This clonotype appeared a few times. This rearrangement joins TRBV6-6 to TRBJ2-1, with D perhaps matching TRBD1 or TRBD2 (5 bases each). The germline CDR1 and CDR2 sequences are MNHNY and SVGAGI (reference sequence). Trimming pared 4 bases from V and 8 bases from J, leaving 9 bases between. The CDR3 has 12 residues. CDR3 DNA sequence: TGTGCCAGCAGTTTGGGGGTAGATGAGCAGTTCTTC. This encodes CASSLGVDEQFF.

In its sample, this clonotype was seen a few times. The gene calls are TRBV6-6 and TRBJ1-2, with TRBD1 matching over 11 bases. CDR1 is MNHNY, CDR2 SVGAGI, per germline (reference sequence). V gave up 6 bases and J gave up 7 bases; unmatched junction bases: 10. The CDR3 has 15 amino acids. CDR3 coding DNA: TGTGCCAGCAGAAGTACCGGGACAGGGGGTTTTGGCTACACCTTC. It yields the protein CASRSTGTGGFGYTF.

This chain connects TRBV7-9 to TRBJ1-4; D is ambiguous. The CDR3 extends over 12 amino acids. The V gene's germline CDR1 is SEHNR and CDR2 FQNEAQ (reference sequence). V was trimmed by 6 bases and J by 8 bases, leaving 10 bases between them. The CDR3 is CASRMADEKLFF. CDR3 DNA: TGTGCCAGCAGAATGGCGGACGAAAAACTGTTTTTT.

This clonotype was counted a few times. This chain uses TRBV6-5 with TRBJ2-3, with 10 bases lining up with TRBD2. Trimming removed 5 bases from V and 2 bases from J; junction bases left unmatched: 4. Per the germline V gene, CDR1 is MNHEY and CDR2 is SVGAGI. The length of the CDR3 is 15 residues. CDR3 loop: CASSTLAGVTDTQYF. CDR3 nucleotide sequence: TGTGCCAGCAGTACGCTAGCGGGGGTCACAGATACGCAGTATTTT.

The chain recombines TRBV7-6 with TRBJ2-2, with TRBD1 as a possible D gene (5 bases). Looked up from germline, CDR1 is SGHVS and CDR2 is FNYEAQ. There are 13 residues in the CDR3. Trimming stripped 6 bases from V and 7 bases from J, with 12 bases between. CDR3 loop: CASRGLGDGELFF. The CDR3 DNA follows: TGTGCCAGCAGGGGGCTAGGGGACGGGGAGCTGTTTTTT.

V is TRBV7-9 and J is TRBJ1-2; D perhaps matches TRBD1 (5 bases). The CDR3 has 20 residues. Germline V gene lookup returns CDR1 SEHNR and CDR2 FQNEAQ (reference sequence). V was trimmed by 6 bases and J by 3 bases, leaving 32 bases between them. In DNA form, the CDR3 reads TGTGCCAGCAGTGTGGTGGCAGGAACGGAGGGGATTTCTTTGGACTATGGCTACACCTTC. Amino acids: CASSVVAGTEGISLDYGYTF.

This clonotype has more than one count but fewer than ten. The V call is TRBV6-6, the J call TRBJ2-1; 9 bases align to TRBD2. CDR1 and CDR2 (germline): MNHNY, SVGAGI (reference sequence). This CDR3 has 13 residues. J was trimmed by 8 bases and V by 5 bases; bases with no gene match: 4. The CDR3 nucleotides read TGTGCCAGCAGTGTTACTAGCGGGCATGAGCAGTTCTTC. Its translation is CASSVTSGHEQFF.

The chain links TRBV10-3 to TRBJ2-1, with 8 bases lining up with TRBD2. Germline V gene lookup returns CDR1 ENHRY and CDR2 SYGVKD. The CDR3 consists of 14 residues. The trim removed 6 bases at V and 6 bases at J, leaving 7 bases unmatched. The CDR3 region has the DNA TGTGCCATCAGCTCCGGGACTAGTGGCAATGAGCAGTTCTTC. Translated: CAISSGTSGNEQFF.

This clonotype was recorded a few times. CDR3 coding DNA: TGCGCCAGCAGCCCTACTAGTTGGCCAGATACGCAGTATTTT. This codes for CASSPTSWPDTQYF. The rearrangement links TRBV5-1 to TRBJ2-3; D perhaps matches TRBD2 (5 bases). This CDR3 is 14 amino acids long. Germline V CDR1 and CDR2: SGHRS, YFSETQ. Between the trimmed V and J ends, which lost 4 bases and 4 bases, there was a span of 13 bases.

The gene calls are TRBV30 and TRBJ1-1; tentatively, D is TRBD1 (6 bases). CDR1 and CDR2 (germline): GTSNPN, SVGIG (reference sequence). The V end lost 3 bases, the J end lost 6 bases, and 20 bases lay between the germline ends. CDR3 size: 15 residues. CDR3 coding DNA: TGTGCCTGGAGCCCCCACACTGGGGGGGCACCTGAAGCTTTCTTT. Its protein product is CAWSPHTGGAPEAFF.

The rearrangement links TRBV5-1 to TRBJ2-1, with 10 bases lining up with TRBD2. Germline values: CDR1 SGHRS, CDR2 YFSETQ. After removal of 4 bases from V and 15 bases from J, the junction contained 16 bases not matched to a gene. The CDR3 is made up of 15 amino acids. Here the CDR3 reads CASSEPPGLARGLFF. The CDR3 region has the DNA TGCGCCAGCAGCGAACCGCCGGGACTAGCGCGAGGGCTGTTCTTC. The full variable domain, with the rest looked up from reference TRBV5-1 and TRBJ2-1, is KAGVTQTPRYLIKTRGQQVTLSCSPISGHRSVSWYQQTPGQGLQFLFEYFSETQRNKGNFPGRFSGRQFSNSRSEMNVSTLELGDSALYLCASSEPPGLARGLFFGPGTRLTVL.

This chain joins TRBV20-1 and TRBJ2-3; D is perhaps TRBD2 (5 bases). The CDR3 is made up of 15 amino acids. Germline V gene data show CDR1 as DFQATT and CDR2 as SNEGSKA (reference sequence). V was trimmed by 0 bases and J by 0 bases, leaving 10 bases between them. The CDR3 loop reads CSARDSEHSTDTQYF. The CDR3 DNA follows: TGCAGTGCTAGAGATAGCGAGCATAGCACAGATACGCAGTATTTT.